This TCR beta chain was sequenced during a study of cytomegalovirus exposure and HLA in healthy donors. CDR1 SSHAT and CDR2 FNYEAQ come from the germline V gene (reference sequence). The CDR3 has 13 residues. A multiplex PCR was run with 60 Vbeta primers and 13 Jbeta primers. Assay: immunoSEQ multiplex PCR; the TCRdb copy retains only in-frame clones and omits some. The table includes 150,000 to 200,000 clones, under 80% detected once. In the case of this clone: Its antigen is not identified. The germline gene is not matched at one end of the junction; a read error may be the cause.

Study-level findings and limits: Across donors, most TCRs were seen rarely, yet some public ones were widespread. Per a prior analysis, the majority of TCR beta V segments were productive roughly 87% or roughly 30% of the time. In a later analysis, TCR beta V- and J-gene trimming was associated with a missense DCLRE1C variant. Cytomegalovirus status, reportedly, was diagnosed with high specificity and sensitivity by the classifier.

This chain connects TRBV7-7 to TRBJ2-3; unclear D gene. This TCR was recovered from a female donor in good health and CMV-seronegative. Sequenced sample: PBMCs. CDR3 DNA sequence: TGTGCTAGCAGCGCACAAGTCAGAGATACGCAGTATTTT. Protein product: CASSAQVRDTQYF.